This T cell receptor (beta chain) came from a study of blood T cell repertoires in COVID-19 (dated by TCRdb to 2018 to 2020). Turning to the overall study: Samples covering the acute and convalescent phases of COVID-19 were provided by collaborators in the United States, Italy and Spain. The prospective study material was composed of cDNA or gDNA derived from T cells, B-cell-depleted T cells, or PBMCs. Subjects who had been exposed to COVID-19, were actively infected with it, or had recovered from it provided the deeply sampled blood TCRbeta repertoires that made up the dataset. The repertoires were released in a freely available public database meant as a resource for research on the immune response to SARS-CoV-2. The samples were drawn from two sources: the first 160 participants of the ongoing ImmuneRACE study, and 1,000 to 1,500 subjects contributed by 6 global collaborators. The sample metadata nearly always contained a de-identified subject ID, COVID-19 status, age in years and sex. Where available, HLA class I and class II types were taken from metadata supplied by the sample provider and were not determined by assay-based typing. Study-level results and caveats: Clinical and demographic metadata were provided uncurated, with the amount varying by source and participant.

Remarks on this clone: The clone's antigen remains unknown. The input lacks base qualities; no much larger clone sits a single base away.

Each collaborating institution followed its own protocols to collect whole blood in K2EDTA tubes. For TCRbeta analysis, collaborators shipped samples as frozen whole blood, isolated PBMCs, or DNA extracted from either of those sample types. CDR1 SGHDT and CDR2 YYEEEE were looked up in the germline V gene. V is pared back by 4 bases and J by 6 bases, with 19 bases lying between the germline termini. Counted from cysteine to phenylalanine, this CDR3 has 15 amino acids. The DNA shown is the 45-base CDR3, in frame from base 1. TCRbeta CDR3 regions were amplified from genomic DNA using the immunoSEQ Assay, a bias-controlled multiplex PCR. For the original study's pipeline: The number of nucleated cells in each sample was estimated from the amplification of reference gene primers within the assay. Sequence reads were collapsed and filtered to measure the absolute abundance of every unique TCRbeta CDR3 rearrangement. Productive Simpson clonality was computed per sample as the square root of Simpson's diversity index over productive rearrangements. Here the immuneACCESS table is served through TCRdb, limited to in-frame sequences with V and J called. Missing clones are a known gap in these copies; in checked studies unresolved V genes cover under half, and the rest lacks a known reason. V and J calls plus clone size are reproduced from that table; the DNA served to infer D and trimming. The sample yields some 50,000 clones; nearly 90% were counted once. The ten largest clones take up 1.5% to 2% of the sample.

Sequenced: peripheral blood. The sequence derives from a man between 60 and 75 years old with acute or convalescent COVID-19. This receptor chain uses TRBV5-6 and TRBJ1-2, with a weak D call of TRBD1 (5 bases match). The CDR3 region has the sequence CASSLRVLARHGYTF. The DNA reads TGTGCCAGCAGCCTCAGGGTTCTCGCCAGACATGGCTACACCTTC.